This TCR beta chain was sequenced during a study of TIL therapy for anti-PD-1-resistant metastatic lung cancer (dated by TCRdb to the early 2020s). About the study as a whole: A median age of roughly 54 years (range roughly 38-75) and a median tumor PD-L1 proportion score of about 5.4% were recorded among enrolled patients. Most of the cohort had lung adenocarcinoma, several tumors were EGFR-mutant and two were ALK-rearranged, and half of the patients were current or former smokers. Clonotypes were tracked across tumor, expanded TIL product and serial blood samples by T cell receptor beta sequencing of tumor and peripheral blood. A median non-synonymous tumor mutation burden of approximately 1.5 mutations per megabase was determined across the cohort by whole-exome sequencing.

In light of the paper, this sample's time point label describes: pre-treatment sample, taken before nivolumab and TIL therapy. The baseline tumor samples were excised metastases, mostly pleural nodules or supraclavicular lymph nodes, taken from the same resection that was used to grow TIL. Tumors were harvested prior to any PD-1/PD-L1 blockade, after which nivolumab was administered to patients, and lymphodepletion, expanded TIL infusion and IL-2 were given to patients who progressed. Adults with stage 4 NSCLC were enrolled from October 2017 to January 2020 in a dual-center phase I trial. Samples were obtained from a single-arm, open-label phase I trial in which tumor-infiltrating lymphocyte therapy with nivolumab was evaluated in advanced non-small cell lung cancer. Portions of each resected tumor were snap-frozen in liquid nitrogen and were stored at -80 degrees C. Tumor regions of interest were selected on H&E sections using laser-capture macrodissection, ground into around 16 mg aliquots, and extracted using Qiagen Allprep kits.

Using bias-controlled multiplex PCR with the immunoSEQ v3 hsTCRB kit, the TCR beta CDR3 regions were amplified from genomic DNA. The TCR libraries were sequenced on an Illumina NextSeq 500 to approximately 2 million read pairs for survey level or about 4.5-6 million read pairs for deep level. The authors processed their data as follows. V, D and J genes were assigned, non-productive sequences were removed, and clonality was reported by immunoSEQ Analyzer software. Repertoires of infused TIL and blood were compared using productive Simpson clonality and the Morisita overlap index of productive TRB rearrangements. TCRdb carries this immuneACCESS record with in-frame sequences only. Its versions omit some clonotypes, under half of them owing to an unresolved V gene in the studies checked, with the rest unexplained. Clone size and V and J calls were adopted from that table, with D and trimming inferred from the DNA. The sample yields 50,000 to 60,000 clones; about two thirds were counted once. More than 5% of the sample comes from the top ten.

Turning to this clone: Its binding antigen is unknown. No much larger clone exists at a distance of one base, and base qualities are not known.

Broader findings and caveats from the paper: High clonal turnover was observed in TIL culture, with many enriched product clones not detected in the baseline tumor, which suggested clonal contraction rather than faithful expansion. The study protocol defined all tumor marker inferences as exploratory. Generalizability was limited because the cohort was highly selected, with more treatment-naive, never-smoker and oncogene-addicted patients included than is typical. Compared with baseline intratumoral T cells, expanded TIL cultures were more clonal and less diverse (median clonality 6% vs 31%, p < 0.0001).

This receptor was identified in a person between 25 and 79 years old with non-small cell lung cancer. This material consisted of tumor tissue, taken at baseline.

The CDR3 region reads CASSLLDRSKGYTF. The nucleotides are TGTGCCAGCAGCTTACTTGACAGGTCTAAAGGCTACACCTTC. The chain employs TRBV5-4 and TRBJ1-2; TRBD1 could be the D gene, as 6 bases match. The V end loses 2 bases and the J end loses 8 bases, and a stretch of 16 bases separates them. Its CDR3 holds 14 amino acids, cysteine through phenylalanine. The entry retains the CDR3 DNA only, 42 bases that are in frame from base 1. Taken from the germline V gene (reference sequence), the CDR1 and CDR2 loops are SGHNT and YYREEE.